The 29 T cell receptor beta chains reported below all come from one sample, sequenced in a study of T cell responses to AZD1222 COVID-19 vaccine (dated by TCRdb to the early 2020s). Library prep was done by the immunoSEQ multiplex PCR assay. In TCRdb, the immuneACCESS table is reduced to in-frame sequences with V and J assigned. These tables do not hold every clone; where another copy was compared, an unresolved V gene accounts for under half, and the others remain unexplained. This sample gives about 170,000 clones in total; around 87% of them show up just once. The leading ten clones occupy about 2.5% of the sample. The time point label, as the study defines it: baseline before first vaccination. Sequencing was performed on peripheral blood, taken on day 0 of AZD1222 vaccination. Receptors were obtained from an adult in good health.

This clone turned up a few times. The chain joins TRBV28 to TRBJ2-6, with 8 bases identical to TRBD2. The trim removed 7 bases at V and 2 bases at J, leaving 7 bases unmatched. Per the germline V gene, CDR1 is MDHEN and CDR2 is SYDVKM. The CDR3 totals 16 residues. The chain's CDR3 is CASTRGGRAGANVLTF. DNA for the CDR3: TGTGCCAGCACCCGGGGGGGGCGGGCTGGGGCCAACGTCCTGACTTTC.

J is TRBJ2-2 and V is TRBV7-2, with D perhaps matching TRBD1 (6 bases). V lost 5 bases to trimming and J lost 0 bases, with 13 bases between them. Per the germline V gene, CDR1 is SGHTA and CDR2 is FQGNSA. The CDR3 extends over 16 amino acids. The CDR3 here is CASSVTGIANTGELFF. The DNA of the CDR3 is TGTGCCAGCAGCGTCACAGGGATCGCGAACACCGGGGAGCTGTTTTTT.

V gene TRBV19 combines with J gene TRBJ1-6, with D uncertain. Germline V gene lookup returns CDR1 LNHDA and CDR2 SQIVND (reference sequence). The CDR3 extends over 14 amino acids. V gave up 5 bases and J gave up 7 bases, with 12 bases separating them. The CDR3 loop is CASSPQTSNSPLHF. The CDR3 coding sequence is TGTGCCAGTAGTCCACAGACAAGCAATTCACCCCTCCACTTT.

The chain carries TRBV19 and TRBJ2-1; 7 positions agree with TRBD2. The CDR3 loop spans 17 amino acids. Germline V gives CDR1 LNHDA, CDR2 SQIVND (reference sequence). J was trimmed by 0 bases and V by 3 bases; bases with no gene match: 8. The CDR3 here is CASSIEVRGSSYNEQFF. CDR3 coding DNA: TGTGCCAGTAGTATTGAAGTGCGGGGGAGCTCCTACAATGAGCAGTTCTTC.

The chain uses TRBV3-1 (or the pseudogene TRBV3-2) and TRBJ1-6, with D tentatively TRBD1 (5 bases). The germline V gene has CDR1 LGHDT and CDR2 YNNKEL (reference sequence). V lost 4 bases to trimming and J lost 9 bases, with 16 bases between them. CDR3 length equals 15 residues. The CDR3, as DNA: TGTGCCAGCAGCCCGTCCGGGACCAGAACTTCACCCCTCCACTTT. It is translated as CASSPSGTRTSPLHF.

This clone has more than one count but fewer than ten. Distinct nucleotide sequences in the sample also encode this CDR3. The chain uses TRBV5-1 and TRBJ2-7; 7 nucleotides align to TRBD1. The V and J ends lost 7 bases and 1 base, in that order; junction bases with no gene match: 5. Per germline, CDR1 SGHRS and CDR2 YFSETQ. The CDR3 totals 13 residues. The CDR3 spells CASSRQGSYEQYF. The CDR3 DNA follows: TGCGCCAGCTCTAGACAGGGATCCTACGAGCAGTACTTC.

The chain employs TRBV18 and TRBJ2-7, with 9 bases aligning to TRBD1. From germline, CDR1 is KGHSH and CDR2 LQKENI. V was pared by 6 bases and J by 0 bases, with 15 bases of the junction left unmatched. The CDR3 spans 18 residues. CDR3 sequence: CASSPAGTGTLGSYEQYF. DNA of the CDR3: TGTGCCAGCTCTCCGGCGGGGACAGGGACTCTTGGCTCCTACGAGCAGTACTTC. The whole variable domain, filled in from reference TRBV18 and TRBJ2-7, reads NAGVMQNPRHLVRRRGQEARLRCSPMKGHSHVYWYRQLPEEGLKFMVYLQKENIIDESGMPKERFSAEFPKEGPSILRIQQVVRGDSAAYFCASSPAGTGTLGSYEQYFGPGTRLTVT.

This clone was seen more than once but under ten times. The rearrangement links TRBV10-2 to TRBJ1-5; D is uncertain. The CDR3 consists of 12 residues. The germline V gene has CDR1 WSHSY and CDR2 SAAADI. V shed 5 bases and J shed 4 bases, with 6 bases lying between them. In nucleotides, the CDR3 is TGCGCCAGCAGTCCCGGTAATCAGCCCCAGCATTTT. As protein: CASSPGNQPQHF.

The chain uses TRBV7-4 and TRBJ2-7; 7 bases are shared with TRBD2. Per the germline V gene, CDR1 is SGHVT and CDR2 is SQSDAQ. The trim removed 0 bases at V and 3 bases at J, leaving 14 bases unmatched. This CDR3 region has 18 residues. In DNA form, the CDR3 reads TGTGCCAGCAGCTTAGCGAGTAACGAGCGGGACTCCTTCTACGAGCAGTACTTC. Translated, it gives CASSLASNERDSFYEQYF.

V usage is TRBV10-3 and J usage is TRBJ2-7; 8 bases are shared with TRBD2. Germline CDR1 and CDR2: ENHRY and SYGVKD. V was clipped by 2 bases and J by 3 bases; unmatched bases: 3. The CDR3 is made up of 14 amino acids. The CDR3: CAISEPGLDYEQYF. The CDR3 bases are TGTGCCATCAGTGAGCCGGGACTAGACTACGAGCAGTACTTC.

The rearrangement joins TRBV28 to TRBJ1-1; 11 bases align to TRBD1. The CDR3 spans 18 residues. Per germline, CDR1 MDHEN and CDR2 SYDVKM. V shed 5 bases and J 10 bases; nucleotides not matched to a gene: 21. The CDR3 nucleotides read TGTGCCAGCAGTCCCGGGACAGGGGGATTTTTGTGGTTTCTTCGAGCTTTCTTT. Translation: CASSPGTGGFLWFLRAFF.

The rearrangement joins TRBV30 to TRBJ2-3; D uncertain. CDR1 and CDR2 from the germline V gene are GTSNPN and SVGIG (reference sequence). This CDR3 region has 12 residues. The germline V and J ends were trimmed by 2 bases and 4 bases, with 7 bases remaining between them. The CDR3 region is CAWSRWADTQYF. Written as DNA, the CDR3 is TGTGCCTGGAGTAGGTGGGCAGATACGCAGTATTTT.

The J gene is TRBJ2-7, the V gene TRBV4-1; 14 bases are a match to TRBD2. V dropped 0 bases and J dropped 12; count of bases not matched to a gene: 7. The length of the CDR3 is 15 residues. CDR1 and CDR2 from the germline V gene are MGHRA and YSYEKL. For the CDR3, the DNA is TGCGCCAGCAGCCAAGAGCTAGGACTAGCGGGAGGCCTGTACTTC. It encodes CASSQELGLAGGLYF.

This clone was observed a single time. V is TRBV4-1 and J is TRBJ1-2; TRBD1 is a possible D gene (6 bases). Between the trimmed V and J ends, which lost 1 base and 2 bases, there was a span of 11 bases. CDR3 length equals 15 residues. Germline CDR1 and CDR2: MGHRA and YSYEKL. The CDR3 DNA sequence: TGCGCCAGCAGCCAAGCCCTAGACAGGAACTATGGCTACACCTTC. Translated: CASSQALDRNYGYTF.

The chain has TRBV6-5 and TRBJ1-1; D is uncertain. V was trimmed by 10 bases and J by 1 base, leaving 19 bases between them. From germline, CDR1 is MNHEY and CDR2 SVGAGI. This CDR3 is 15 amino acids long. The CDR3 region is CATAAAQSTNTEAFF. CDR3 nucleotides: TGTGCCACCGCGGCGGCCCAAAGTACGAACACTGAAGCTTTCTTT.

This clone was counted a few times. The J gene is TRBJ1-1, the V gene TRBV19; D gene ambiguous. The V gene lost 4 bases and the J gene lost 5 bases, with 11 bases spanning the gap. Germline loops: CDR1 LNHDA, CDR2 SQIVND (reference sequence). The length of the CDR3 is 13 residues. DNA for the CDR3: TGTGCCAGTAGTAGTTACCTAAGTACTGAAGCTTTCTTT. Protein: CASSSYLSTEAFF.

CDR3 in amino acids: CAWSVTAGGYTF. CDR3 coding DNA: TGTGCCTGGAGTGTAACGGCGGGAGGCTACACCTTC. V gene TRBV30 combines with J gene TRBJ1-2; unclear D gene. The germline V gene has CDR1 GTSNPN and CDR2 SVGIG (reference sequence). There are 12 residues in the CDR3. Trimming stripped 0 bases from V and 8 bases from J, with 10 bases between.

This clone was seen once. The chain joins TRBV18 to TRBJ2-7; D may be TRBD2 (6 bases). CDR3 length equals 13 residues. V was clipped by 2 bases and J by 7 bases, with 12 bases between them. Germline V CDR1 and CDR2: KGHSH, LQKENI. The CDR3 bases are TGTGCCAGCTCACCAACTAGCTCGGGGGAGCAGTACTTC. It codes for CASSPTSSGEQYF.

This clone showed up just once. The rearrangement joins TRBV7-2 to TRBJ1-3; 7 bases are shared with TRBD1. This CDR3 is built from 14 residues. Germline values: CDR1 SGHTA, CDR2 FQGNSA. Trimming took 4 bases from V and 8 from J; bases not matched to a gene: 8. The CDR3 bases are TGTGCCAGCAGCTCACAACAGGGGAGGCACACCATATATTTT. Its protein product is CASSSQQGRHTIYF.

The V and J genes are TRBV5-1 and TRBJ2-3, with TRBD1 as a possible D gene (6 bases). Germline CDR1 and CDR2: SGHRS and YFSETQ. Trimming removed 2 bases at V and 3 bases at J, with 7 bases between. The CDR3 is made up of 13 amino acids. The CDR3 nucleotides read TGCGCCAGCAGCTTCACAGGGACAGATACGCAGTATTTT. Protein product: CASSFTGTDTQYF.

The chain uses TRBV9 and TRBJ2-1; 7 positions match TRBD2. J gave up 2 bases and V 1 base, and 6 bases lay outside the gene matches. Germline CDR1 and CDR2: SGDLS and YYNGEE. The CDR3 is made up of 16 amino acids. DNA of the CDR3: TGTGCCAGCAGCGTACTCAGCGGGAAGGCCTACAATGAGCAGTTCTTC. Amino acid sequence: CASSVLSGKAYNEQFF.

This clone was seen a single time. The chain has TRBV7-2 and TRBJ2-1, with 8 nucleotides matching TRBD2. Germline lookup yields CDR1 SGHTA and CDR2 FQGNSA. The CDR3 has 14 residues. V was pared by 4 bases and J by 12 bases, with 11 bases of the junction left unmatched. The CDR3 sequence: CASSSRASGYPQFF. The CDR3 DNA sequence: TGTGCCAGCAGCTCTCGGGCTAGCGGGTATCCGCAGTTCTTC.

The genes are TRBV27 and TRBJ1-1, with TRBD1 matching 8 bases. With V trimmed by 5 bases and J by 6 bases, 8 bases remained unmatched. This CDR3 spans 14 amino acids. CDR1 is MNHEY, CDR2 SMNVEV, per germline (reference sequence). CDR3 in amino acids: CASSASRGLSEAFF. Written as DNA, the CDR3 is TGTGCCAGCAGTGCATCCAGGGGGCTGTCTGAAGCTTTCTTT.

As for this clone: Other DNA sequences from this sample encode an identical CDR3 as well. This chain connects TRBV28 to TRBJ1-2; unclear D gene. Per the germline V gene, CDR1 is MDHEN and CDR2 is SYDVKM. Trimming shortened V by 3 bases and J by 3 bases, and 8 bases separated the two germline ends. The CDR3 consists of 13 residues. The chain's CDR3 is CASSFLRDYGYTF. DNA for the CDR3: TGTGCCAGCAGTTTCTTGCGTGACTATGGCTACACCTTC.

This chain links TRBV7-7 with TRBJ2-1, with a tentative D call TRBD2 (6 bases). Per the germline V gene, CDR1 is SSHAT and CDR2 is FNYEAQ (reference sequence). The ends were cut back, 2 bases at V and 4 bases at J, with 12 bases in the middle. The CDR3 sequence is 15 residues long. CDR3 in amino acids: CASSLSPGTYNEQFF. CDR3 coding DNA: TGTGCCAGCAGCTTAAGTCCAGGGACTTACAATGAGCAGTTCTTC. The full variable domain, in which reference TRBV7-7 and TRBJ2-1 provide the parts outside the CDR3, is GAGVSQSPRYKVTKRGQDVTLRCDPISSHATLYWYQQALGQGPEFLTYFNYEAQPDKSGLPSDRFSAERPEGSISTLTIQRTEQRDSAMYRCASSLSPGTYNEQFFGPGTRLTVL.

This rearrangement joins TRBV11-3 to TRBJ1-6; D possibly corresponds to TRBD1 (5 bases). This CDR3 has 12 amino acids. Germline assignment: CDR1 SGHNT and CDR2 YENEEA. Trimming cost V 7 bases and J 10 bases, with 11 bases left between them. The CDR3 DNA sequence: TGTGCCAGCACCTCTGGGGGGTCACCCCTCCACTTT. This encodes CASTSGGSPLHF. The whole variable domain, remainder taken from reference TRBV11-3 and TRBJ1-6, is EAGVVQSPRYKIIEKKQPVAFWCNPISGHNTLYWYLQNLGQGPELLIRYENEEAVDDSQLPKDRFSAERLKGVDSTLKIQPAELGDSAVYLCASTSGGSPLHFGNGTRLTVT.

The rearrangement links TRBV9 to TRBJ2-1, with 8 bases that match TRBD2. V lost 3 bases to trimming and J lost 5 bases; unmatched junction nucleotides: 10. CDR3 length equals 16 residues. CDR1 is SGDLS, CDR2 YYNGEE, per germline. The CDR3 here is CASSASILTSDNEQFF. CDR3 DNA sequence: TGTGCCAGCAGCGCCTCCATTTTGACTAGCGACAATGAGCAGTTCTTC.

The genes are TRBV6-5 and TRBJ2-1, with 9 bases fitting TRBD2. The CDR3 spans 14 residues. V dropped 8 bases and J dropped 5; count of bases not matched to a gene: 7. Per germline, CDR1 MNHEY and CDR2 SVGAGI. The CDR3 DNA follows: TGTGCCAGCCCTAGCGGGATGTCGGACAATGAGCAGTTCTTC. Translating it yields CASPSGMSDNEQFF.

The chain couples TRBV6-5 to TRBJ1-1; 7 positions match TRBD1. With 7 bases clipped from V and 0 bases from J, the junction kept 5 bases outside the gene matches. The CDR3 is 14 amino acids. CDR1 MNHEY and CDR2 SVGAGI come from the germline V gene. The CDR3 DNA sequence: TGTGCCAGCACAAGGGACAGTTTGAACACTGAAGCTTTCTTT. Protein: CASTRDSLNTEAFF.